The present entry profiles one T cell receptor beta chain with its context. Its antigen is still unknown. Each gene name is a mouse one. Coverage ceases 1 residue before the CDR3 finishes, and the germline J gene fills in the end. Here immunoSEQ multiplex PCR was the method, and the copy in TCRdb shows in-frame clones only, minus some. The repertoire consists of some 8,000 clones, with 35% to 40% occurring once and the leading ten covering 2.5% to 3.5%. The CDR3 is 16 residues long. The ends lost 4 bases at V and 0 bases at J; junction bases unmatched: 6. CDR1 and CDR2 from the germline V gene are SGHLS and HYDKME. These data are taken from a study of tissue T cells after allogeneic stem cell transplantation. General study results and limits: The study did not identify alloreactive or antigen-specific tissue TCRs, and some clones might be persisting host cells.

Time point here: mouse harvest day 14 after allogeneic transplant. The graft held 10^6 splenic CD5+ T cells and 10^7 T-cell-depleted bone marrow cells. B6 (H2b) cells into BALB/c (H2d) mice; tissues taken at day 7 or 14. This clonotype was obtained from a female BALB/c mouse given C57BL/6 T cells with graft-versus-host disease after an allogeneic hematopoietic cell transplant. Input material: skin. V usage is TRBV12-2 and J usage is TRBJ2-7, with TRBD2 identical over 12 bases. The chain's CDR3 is CASSPDWGGVSYEQYF. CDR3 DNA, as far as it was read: TGTGCCAGCTCCCCTGACTGGGGGGGCGTCTCCTATGAACAGTAC.